The source of this TCR beta chain is a study of blood T cell repertoires in COVID-19. Looking at the study overall: From the United States, Italy and Spain came samples of acute and convalescent COVID-19.

The repertoire was sequenced with immunoSEQ multiplex PCR; TCRdb's copy has only in-frame clones and lacks some. This sample has about 98,000 clones, with roughly 85% found just once. The V gene end was trimmed by 7 bases and the J gene end by 7 bases; junction bases not matched to a gene: 9. Germline V gene sequence: CDR1 WSHSY, CDR2 SAAADI. The CDR3 covers 17 residues. This receptor was taken from a man between 65 and 79 years old with acute or convalescent COVID-19. Material for sequencing was peripheral blood. The chain has TRBV10-2 and TRBJ2-2; 16 positions agree with TRBD2. CDR3 nucleotides: TGCGCCAGCACTAACCCGGGACTAGCGGGGGGGCTCGGGGAGCTGTTTTTT. Encoded protein: CASTNPGLAGGLGELFF.